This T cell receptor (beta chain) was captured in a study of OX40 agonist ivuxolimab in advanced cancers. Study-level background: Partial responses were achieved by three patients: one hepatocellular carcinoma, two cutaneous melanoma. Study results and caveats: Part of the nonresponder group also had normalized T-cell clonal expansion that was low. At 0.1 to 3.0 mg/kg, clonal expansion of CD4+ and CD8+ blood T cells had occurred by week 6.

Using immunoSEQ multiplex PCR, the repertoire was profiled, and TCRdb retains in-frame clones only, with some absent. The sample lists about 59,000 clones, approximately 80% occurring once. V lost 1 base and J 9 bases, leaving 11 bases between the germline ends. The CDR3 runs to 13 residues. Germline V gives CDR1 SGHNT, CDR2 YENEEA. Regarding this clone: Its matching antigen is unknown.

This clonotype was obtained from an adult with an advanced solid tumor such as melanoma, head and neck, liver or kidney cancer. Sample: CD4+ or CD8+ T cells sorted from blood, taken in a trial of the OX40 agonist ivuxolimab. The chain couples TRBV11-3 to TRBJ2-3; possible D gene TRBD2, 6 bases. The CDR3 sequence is CASSLVSRGTQYF. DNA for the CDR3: TGTGCCAGCAGCTTAGTTTCCCGGGGGACGCAGTATTTT. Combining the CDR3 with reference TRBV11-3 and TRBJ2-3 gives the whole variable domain EAGVVQSPRYKIIEKKQPVAFWCNPISGHNTLYWYLQNLGQGPELLIRYENEEAVDDSQLPKDRFSAERLKGVDSTLKIQPAELGDSAVYLCASSLVSRGTQYFGPGTRLTVL.